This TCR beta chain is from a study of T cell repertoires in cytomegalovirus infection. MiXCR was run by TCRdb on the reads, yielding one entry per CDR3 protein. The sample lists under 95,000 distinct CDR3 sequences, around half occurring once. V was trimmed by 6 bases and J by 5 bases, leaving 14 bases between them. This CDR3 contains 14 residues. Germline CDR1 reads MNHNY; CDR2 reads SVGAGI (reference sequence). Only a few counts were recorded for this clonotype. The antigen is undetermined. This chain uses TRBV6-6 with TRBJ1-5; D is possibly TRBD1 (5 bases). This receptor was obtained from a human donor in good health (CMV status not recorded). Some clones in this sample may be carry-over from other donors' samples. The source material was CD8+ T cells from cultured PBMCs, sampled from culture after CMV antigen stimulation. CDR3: CASSPFGGDQPQHF. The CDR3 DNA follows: TGTGCCAGCAGCCCGTTCGGGGGGGATCAGCCCCAGCATTTT.